This TCR beta chain is drawn from a study of blood T cell repertoires in COVID-19. Turning to the study itself: From the United States, Italy and Spain came samples of acute and convalescent COVID-19. Sources were T cells, B-cell-depleted T cells, or PBMCs; the material itself was cDNA or gDNA.

Everyone who took part was roughly 18 to 100 years old, and they came from about two dozen US areas. Cohorts were based on clinical histories the participants reported. In its sample, this clone was seen once. The table came from immunoSEQ multiplex PCR; TCRdb's copy has only in-frame clones and leaves some out. The sample yields about 280,000 clones, approximately 90% seen once. Germline V lookup: CDR1 SGHAT, CDR2 FQDESV (reference sequence). The V gene lost 2 bases and the J gene lost 2 bases, with 13 bases spanning the gap. The CDR3 is 15 amino acids. Specimen: PBMCs or T cells enriched from blood (not recorded which). V and J are TRBV11-1 and TRBJ2-7, with a possible D match to TRBD1 (5 bases). This receptor was taken from a woman in her twenties or thirties with acute COVID-19. Here the CDR3 DNA reads TGTGCCAGCAGCTTAACGGACATTCAACCCTACGAGCAGTACTTC. Residues: CASSLTDIQPYEQYF.